This paragraph covers one T cell receptor (beta chain) sequence. Its antigen is unidentified. PCR involved 60 Vbeta and 13 Jbeta primers. TCRdb's table, derived via immunoSEQ multiplex PCR, lists solely in-frame clones and lacks some. The data show some 210,000 clones, around 73% seen once. The V and J ends lost 0 bases and 7 bases, in that order; junction bases with no gene match: 1. Germline CDR1 is SGDLS and CDR2 is YYNGEE. The CDR3 is made up of 13 amino acids. This sample was taken from a study of cytomegalovirus exposure and HLA in healthy donors. The overall study: Early released data comprised around 80 million unique TCRs from HLA-typed donors. General study findings and limits: A previous analysis found most TCR beta V segments productive roughly 87% or roughly 30% of the time. Later on, a genetic analysis was performed. It linked a missense variant in DCLRE1C with V- and J-gene trimming of TCR beta. Apparent HLA restriction characterized most CMV-associated TCR beta chains in a later analysis.

The chain combines TRBV9 with TRBJ2-1; 7 bases match TRBD2. Sequences were obtained from PBMCs. The sequence derives from a woman in her 30s in good health and CMV-seropositive. The CDR3: CASSVGGGNEQFF. The CDR3 DNA is TGTGCCAGCAGCGTAGGGGGGGGTAATGAGCAGTTCTTC. Drawing the rest from reference TRBV9 and TRBJ2-1, the complete variable domain is DSGVTQTPKHLITATGQRVTLRCSPRSGDLSVYWYQQSLDQGLQFLIQYYNGEERAKGNILERFSAQQFPDLHSELNLSSLELGDSALYFCASSVGGGNEQFFGPGTRLTVL.